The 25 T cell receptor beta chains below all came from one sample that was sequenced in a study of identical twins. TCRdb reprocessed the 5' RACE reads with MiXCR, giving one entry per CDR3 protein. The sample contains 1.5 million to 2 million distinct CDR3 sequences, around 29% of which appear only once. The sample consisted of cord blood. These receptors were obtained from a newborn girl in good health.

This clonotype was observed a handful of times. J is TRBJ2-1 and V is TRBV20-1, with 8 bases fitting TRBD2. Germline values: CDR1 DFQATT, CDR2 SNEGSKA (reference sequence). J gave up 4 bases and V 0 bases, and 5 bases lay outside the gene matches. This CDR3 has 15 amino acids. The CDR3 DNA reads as TGCAGTGCTAGAGATAAACTAGCGGTGTACAATGAGCAGTTCTTC. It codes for CSARDKLAVYNEQFF.

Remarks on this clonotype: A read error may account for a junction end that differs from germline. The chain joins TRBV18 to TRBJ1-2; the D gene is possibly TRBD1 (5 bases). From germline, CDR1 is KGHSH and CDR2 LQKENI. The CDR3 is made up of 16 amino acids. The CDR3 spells CASPPSDDQGVSGYTF. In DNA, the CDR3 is TGTGCCAGCCCACCCTCTGATGATCAGGGAGTGAGCGGCTACACCTTC. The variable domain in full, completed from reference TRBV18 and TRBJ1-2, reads NAGVMQNPRHLVRRRGQEARLRCSPMKGHSHVYWYRQLPEEGLKFMVYLQKENIIDESGMPKERFSAEFPKEGPSILRIQQVVRGDSAAYFCASPPSDDQGVSGYTFGSGTRLTVV.

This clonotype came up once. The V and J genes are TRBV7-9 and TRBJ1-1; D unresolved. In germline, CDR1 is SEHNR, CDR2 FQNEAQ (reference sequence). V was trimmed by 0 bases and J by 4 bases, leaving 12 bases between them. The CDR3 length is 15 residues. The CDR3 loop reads CASSLAEARGTEAFF. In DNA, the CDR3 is TGTGCCAGCAGCTTAGCCGAGGCCCGGGGCACTGAAGCTTTCTTT.

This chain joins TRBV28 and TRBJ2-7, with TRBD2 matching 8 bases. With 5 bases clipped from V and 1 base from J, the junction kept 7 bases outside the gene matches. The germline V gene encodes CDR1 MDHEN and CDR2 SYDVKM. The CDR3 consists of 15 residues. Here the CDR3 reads CASSAPSGGSYEQYF. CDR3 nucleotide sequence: TGTGCCAGCAGTGCCCCCTCGGGGGGGTCCTACGAGCAGTACTTC.

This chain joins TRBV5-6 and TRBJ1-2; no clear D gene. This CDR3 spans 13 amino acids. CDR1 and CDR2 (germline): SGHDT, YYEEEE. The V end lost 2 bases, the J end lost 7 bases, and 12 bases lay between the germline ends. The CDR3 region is CASSLRGACGYTF. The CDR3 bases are TGTGCCAGCAGCTTACGTGGAGCCTGTGGCTACACCTTC.

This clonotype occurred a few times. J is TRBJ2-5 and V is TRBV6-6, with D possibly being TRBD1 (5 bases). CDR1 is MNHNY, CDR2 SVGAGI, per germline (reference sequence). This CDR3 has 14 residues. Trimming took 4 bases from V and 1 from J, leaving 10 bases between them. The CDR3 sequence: CASSSHRTQETQYF. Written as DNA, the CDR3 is TGTGCCAGCAGTTCTCACAGGACCCAAGAGACCCAGTACTTC.

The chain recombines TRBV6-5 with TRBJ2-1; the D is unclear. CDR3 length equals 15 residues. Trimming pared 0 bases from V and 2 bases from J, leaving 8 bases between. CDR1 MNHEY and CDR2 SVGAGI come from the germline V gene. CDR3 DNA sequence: TGTGCCAGCAGTTACTCAAGACTTCCCTACAATGAGCAGTTCTTC. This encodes CASSYSRLPYNEQFF.

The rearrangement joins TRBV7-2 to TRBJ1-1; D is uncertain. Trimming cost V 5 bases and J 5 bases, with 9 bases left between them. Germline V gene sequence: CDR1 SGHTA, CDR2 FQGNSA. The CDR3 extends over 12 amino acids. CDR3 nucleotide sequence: TGTGCCAGCAGCCAAATGGTAACTGAAGCTTTCTTT. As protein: CASSQMVTEAFF.

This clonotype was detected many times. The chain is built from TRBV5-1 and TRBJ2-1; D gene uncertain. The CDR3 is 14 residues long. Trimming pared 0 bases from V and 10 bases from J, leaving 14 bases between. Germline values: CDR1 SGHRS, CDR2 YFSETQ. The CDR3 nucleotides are TGCGCCAGCAGCTTGGCTTTCGCTGAAGCCGAGCAGTTCTTC. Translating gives CASSLAFAEAEQFF.

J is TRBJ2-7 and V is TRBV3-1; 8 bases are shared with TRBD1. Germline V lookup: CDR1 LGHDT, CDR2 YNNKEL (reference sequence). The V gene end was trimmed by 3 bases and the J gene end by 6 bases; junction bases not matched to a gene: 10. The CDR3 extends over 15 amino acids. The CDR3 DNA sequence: TGTGCCAGCAGCCAGTCAGGGGGCCCGCTCTGCGAGCAGTACTTC. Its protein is CASSQSGGPLCEQYF.

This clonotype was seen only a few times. CDR3 region: CASSSGLDWRGRPEAFF. CDR3 DNA: TGTGCCAGCAGTTCCGGGCTAGATTGGCGGGGACGCCCTGAAGCTTTCTTT. V is TRBV12-3 or TRBV12-4 and J is TRBJ1-1; perhaps TRBD1 as D (5 bases). Trimming pared 4 bases from V and 6 bases from J, leaving 24 bases between. CDR3 length: 17 amino acids.

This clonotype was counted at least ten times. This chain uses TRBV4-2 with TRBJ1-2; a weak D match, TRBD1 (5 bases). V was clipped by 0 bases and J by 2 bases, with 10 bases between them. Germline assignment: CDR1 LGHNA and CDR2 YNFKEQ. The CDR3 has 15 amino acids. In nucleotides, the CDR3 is TGTGCCAGCAGCCAAGATCGACGGGACAACTATGGCTACACCTTC. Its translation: CASSQDRRDNYGYTF.

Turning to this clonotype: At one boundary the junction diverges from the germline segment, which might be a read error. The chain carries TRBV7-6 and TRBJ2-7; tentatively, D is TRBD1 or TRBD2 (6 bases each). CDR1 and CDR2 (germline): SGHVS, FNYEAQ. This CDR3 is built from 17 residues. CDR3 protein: CAGSLAPPEGGIHEQYF. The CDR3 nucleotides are TGTGCCGGCAGCTTAGCCCCACCTGAGGGGGGCATCCACGAGCAGTACTTC.

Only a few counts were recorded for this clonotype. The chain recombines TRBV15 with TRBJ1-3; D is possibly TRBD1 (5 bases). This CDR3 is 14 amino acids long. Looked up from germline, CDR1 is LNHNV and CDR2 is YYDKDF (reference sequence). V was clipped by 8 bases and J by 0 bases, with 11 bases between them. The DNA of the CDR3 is TGTGCCACCGCGGCTGACAGCTCTGGAAACACCATATATTTT. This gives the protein CATAADSSGNTIYF. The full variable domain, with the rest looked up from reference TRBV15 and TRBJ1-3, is DAMVIQNPRYQVTQFGKPVTLSCSQTLNHNVMYWYQQKSSQAPKLLFHYYDKDFNNEADTPDNFQSRRPNTSFCFLDIRSPGLGDTAMYLCATAADSSGNTIYFGEGSWLTVV.

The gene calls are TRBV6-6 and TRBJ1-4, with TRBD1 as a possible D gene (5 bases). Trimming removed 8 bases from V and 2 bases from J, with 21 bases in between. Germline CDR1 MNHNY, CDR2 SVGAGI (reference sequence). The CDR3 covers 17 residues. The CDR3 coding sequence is TGTGCCAGCCAATTCACACCCAGGGTTGGGACTAATGAAAAACTGTTTTTT. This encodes CASQFTPRVGTNEKLFF.

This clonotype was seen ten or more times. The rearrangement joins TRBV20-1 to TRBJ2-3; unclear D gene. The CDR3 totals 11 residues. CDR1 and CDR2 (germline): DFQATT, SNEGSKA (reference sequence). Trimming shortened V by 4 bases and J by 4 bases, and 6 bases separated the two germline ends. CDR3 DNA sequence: TGCAGTGCTACTAGGTCAGATACGCAGTATTTT. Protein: CSATRSDTQYF.

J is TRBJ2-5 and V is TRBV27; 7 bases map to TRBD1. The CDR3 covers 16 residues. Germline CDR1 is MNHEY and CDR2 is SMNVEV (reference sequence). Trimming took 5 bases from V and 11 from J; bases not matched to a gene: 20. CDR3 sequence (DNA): TGTGCCAGCAGTCCAGCCCGACAGGGCCGGGGCAATGAGCAGTACTTC. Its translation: CASSPARQGRGNEQYF.

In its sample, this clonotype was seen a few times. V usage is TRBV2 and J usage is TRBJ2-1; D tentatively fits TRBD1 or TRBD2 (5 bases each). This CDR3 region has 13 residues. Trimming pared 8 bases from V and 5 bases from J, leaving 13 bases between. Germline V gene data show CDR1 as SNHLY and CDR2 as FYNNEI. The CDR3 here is CASLGRRDNEQFF. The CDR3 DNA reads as TGTGCCAGCTTGGGACGGCGGGACAATGAGCAGTTCTTC.

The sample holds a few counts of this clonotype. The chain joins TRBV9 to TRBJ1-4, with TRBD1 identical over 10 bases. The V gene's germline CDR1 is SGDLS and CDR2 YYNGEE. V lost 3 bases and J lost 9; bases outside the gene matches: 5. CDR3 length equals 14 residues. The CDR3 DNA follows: TGTGCCAGCAGCGCCCGGGACAGGGGTAAAAAACTGTTTTTT. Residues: CASSARDRGKKLFF.

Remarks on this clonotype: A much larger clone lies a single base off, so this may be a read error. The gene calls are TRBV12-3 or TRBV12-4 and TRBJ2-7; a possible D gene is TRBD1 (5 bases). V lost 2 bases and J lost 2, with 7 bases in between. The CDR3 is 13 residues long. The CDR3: CASSLNRPYEQYF. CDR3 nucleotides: TGTGCCAGCAGTTTAAACAGGCCCTACGAGCAGTACTTC.

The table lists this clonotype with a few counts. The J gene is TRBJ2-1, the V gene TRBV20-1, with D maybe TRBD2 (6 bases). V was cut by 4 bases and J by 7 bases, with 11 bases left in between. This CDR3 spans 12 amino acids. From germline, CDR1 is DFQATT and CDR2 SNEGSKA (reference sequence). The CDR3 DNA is TGCAGTGCTACGGGACTGATTAATGAGCAGTTCTTC. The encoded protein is CSATGLINEQFF.

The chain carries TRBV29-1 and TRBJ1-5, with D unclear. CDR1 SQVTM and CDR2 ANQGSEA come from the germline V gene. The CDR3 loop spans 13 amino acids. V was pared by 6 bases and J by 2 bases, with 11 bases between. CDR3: CSVRWEGNQPQHF. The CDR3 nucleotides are TGCAGCGTCAGATGGGAAGGCAATCAGCCCCAGCATTTT.

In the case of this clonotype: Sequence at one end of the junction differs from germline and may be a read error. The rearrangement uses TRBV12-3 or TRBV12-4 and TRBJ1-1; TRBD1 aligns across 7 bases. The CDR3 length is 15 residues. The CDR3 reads CAGSFGRQGGTEAFF. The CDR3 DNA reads TGTGCCGGCAGTTTCGGTCGACAGGGCGGCACTGAAGCTTTCTTT.

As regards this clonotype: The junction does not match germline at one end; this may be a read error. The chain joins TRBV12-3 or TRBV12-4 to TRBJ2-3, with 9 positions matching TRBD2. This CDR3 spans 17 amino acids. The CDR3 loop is CASSLARLAEGTDAQYF. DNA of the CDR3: TGTGCCAGCAGTTTAGCGCGACTAGCGGAAGGCACAGATGCGCAGTATTTT.

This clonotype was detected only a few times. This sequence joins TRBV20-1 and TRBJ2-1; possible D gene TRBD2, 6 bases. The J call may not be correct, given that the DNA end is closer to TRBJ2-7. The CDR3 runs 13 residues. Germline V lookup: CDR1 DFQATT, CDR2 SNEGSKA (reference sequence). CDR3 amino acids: CSASGRGYNEQYF. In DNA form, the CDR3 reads TGCAGTGCTAGCGGGAGAGGTTACAATGAGCAGTACTTC.